One and the same sample provided the 27 T cell receptor beta chains below, sequenced in a study of blood T cell repertoires in COVID-19. Profiling relied on immunoSEQ multiplex PCR, and the TCRdb table lists in-frame clones only, not all of them. The sample includes about 64,000 clones, 70% to 85% seen only once; the top ten take roughly an eighth. Input material: peripheral blood. The receptors stem from a man aged 80 or over with acute or convalescent COVID-19.

The CDR3 DNA reads as TGTGCCACCAGTGATTTAAGGGGAAGGGCTTTCTTT. Encoded protein: CATSDLRGRAFF. The chain couples TRBV24-1 to TRBJ1-1, with a possible D match to TRBD1 (5 bases). The CDR3 covers 12 residues. Trimming took 1 base from V and 11 from J, leaving 10 bases between them. CDR1 and CDR2 from the germline V gene are KGHDR and SFDVKD.

The chain has TRBV9 and TRBJ1-6, with TRBD1 identical over 7 bases. Germline V lookup: CDR1 SGDLS, CDR2 YYNGEE. The V segment lost 4 bases and the J segment 9 bases; nucleotides outside the gene matches: 7. The CDR3 has 14 residues. This CDR3 is CASSPRQGPSPLHF. Here the CDR3 DNA reads TGTGCCAGCAGCCCCAGACAGGGCCCTTCACCCCTCCACTTT.

To note about this clone: The same CDR3 is also encoded by other DNA sequences in this sample. The rearrangement joins TRBV18 to TRBJ2-7; a possible D gene is TRBD2 (6 bases). The V end was cut by 2 bases, the J end by 1 base, with 9 bases between. Germline loops: CDR1 KGHSH, CDR2 LQKENI. The CDR3 extends over 14 amino acids. The CDR3 DNA reads TGTGCCAGCTCACCAGGGCTAGCGTCCTACGAGCAGTACTTC. As protein: CASSPGLASYEQYF.

V gene TRBV3-1 (or the pseudogene TRBV3-2) combines with J gene TRBJ2-7; D perhaps matches TRBD1 (6 bases). The CDR3 runs 15 residues. CDR1 and CDR2 (germline): LGHDT, YNNKEL (reference sequence). V lost 4 bases to trimming and J lost 0 bases, with 13 bases between them. The CDR3 DNA follows: TGTGCCAGCAGCCCTCGGACAGTTTTCTCCTACGAGCAGTACTTC. It codes for CASSPRTVFSYEQYF.

The chain couples TRBV29-1 to TRBJ1-1; 10 positions agree with TRBD1. There are 13 residues in the CDR3. Trimming cost V 7 bases and J 6 bases; bases outside gene matches: 8. CDR1 is SQVTM, CDR2 ANQGSEA, per germline. The CDR3 loop is CSAKTGGKAEAFF. The CDR3 DNA reads TGCAGCGCTAAGACAGGGGGCAAGGCTGAAGCTTTCTTT.

The chain carries TRBV6-5 and TRBJ1-1; the D gene is possibly TRBD1 (5 bases). V was shortened by 8 bases and J by 4 bases, with 14 bases between the two germline ends. CDR1 is MNHEY, CDR2 SVGAGI, per germline. This CDR3 is built from 13 residues. The DNA for the CDR3 is TGTGCCAGCTTGGGGCGGATGGCCACTGAAGCTTTCTTT. Amino acid sequence: CASLGRMATEAFF.

The rearrangement joins TRBV28 to TRBJ1-2; D is ambiguous. This CDR3 is 13 amino acids long. The germline gives CDR1 MDHEN, CDR2 SYDVKM. V lost 6 bases, J lost 4 bases, and 12 bases lay in between. CDR3 nucleotides: TGTGCCAGCAGCCCCTCCTTTTCCTATGGCTACACCTTC. Its protein product is CASSPSFSYGYTF.

J is TRBJ2-2 and V is TRBV5-1; 9 bases align to TRBD2. CDR1 is SGHRS and CDR2 is YFSETQ in the germline V gene. The CDR3 runs 16 residues. With 5 bases clipped from V and 1 base from J, the junction kept 6 bases outside the gene matches. CDR3 sequence (DNA): TGCGCCAGCAGGGCGGGGGGGCCCGGGAACACCGGGGAGCTGTTTTTT. Its protein is CASRAGGPGNTGELFF.

This rearrangement joins TRBV20-1 to TRBJ2-1; no firm D call. V gave up 4 bases and J gave up 9 bases, with 10 bases separating them. The germline V gene encodes CDR1 DFQATT and CDR2 SNEGSKA (reference sequence). CDR3 size: 11 residues. CDR3 sequence: CSATTPGEQFF. The CDR3 bases are TGCAGTGCTACGACCCCGGGTGAGCAGTTCTTC.

This chain links TRBV11-3 with TRBJ2-7; tentative D call: TRBD2 (5 bases). Germline V gene sequence: CDR1 SGHNT, CDR2 YENEEA. This CDR3 comprises 16 residues. Trimming removed 5 bases from V and 7 bases from J, with 24 bases in between. CDR3 sequence (DNA): TGTGCCAGCAGCGCGCCGCAAGGACTGGCTCCGCGGGAGCAGTACTTC. Its protein is CASSAPQGLAPREQYF.

DNA of the CDR3: TGTGCCAGCAGCGGTGGACAACTCTCTAACTATGGCTACACCTTC. It specifies CASSGGQLSNYGYTF. This chain joins TRBV7-8 and TRBJ1-2, with D possibly matching TRBD1 (5 bases). The germline CDR1 and CDR2 sequences are SGHVS and FQNEAQ. V was trimmed by 5 bases and J by 0 bases, leaving 13 bases between them. This CDR3 is 15 amino acids long. The full variable domain, with the rest looked up from reference TRBV7-8 and TRBJ1-2, is GAGVSQSPRYKVAKRGQDVALRCDPISGHVSLFWYQQALGQGPEFLTYFQNEAQLDKSGLPSDRFFAERPEGSVSTLKIQRTQQEDSAVYLCASSGGQLSNYGYTFGSGTRLTVV.

The chain joins TRBV6-5 to TRBJ1-4; D call uncertain. Germline CDR1 is MNHEY and CDR2 is SVGAGI. Trimming shortened V by 7 bases and J by 4 bases, and 16 bases separated the two germline ends. The CDR3 is 15 amino acids. The CDR3 sequence is CASTNGWQYNEKLFF. Written as DNA, the CDR3 is TGTGCCAGCACGAACGGGTGGCAGTATAATGAAAAACTGTTTTTT.

This chain uses TRBV5-3 with TRBJ1-5, with TRBD1 as a possible D gene (6 bases). TRBV5-3 is sorted into the ORF group, with uncertain function. The CDR3 spans 14 residues. V was pared by 4 bases and J by 0 bases, with 8 bases between. For the CDR3, the DNA is TGTGCCAGAAGCCCGGGACATAGCAATCAGCCCCAGCATTTT. Its translation is CARSPGHSNQPQHF.

This clone has a handful of counts. The chain couples TRBV6-5 to TRBJ1-1, with a possible D match to TRBD1 (6 bases). Trimming removed 6 bases at V and 11 bases at J, with 22 bases between. The CDR3 is made up of 14 amino acids. The germline V gene has CDR1 MNHEY and CDR2 SVGAGI. For the CDR3, the DNA is TGTGCCAGCAGCCTCGGGGACACCGGGTTCAAGGCTTTCTTT. It codes for CASSLGDTGFKAFF.

The chain employs TRBV6-5 and TRBJ1-1, with no clear D. CDR3 length: 14 amino acids. Germline V gene sequence: CDR1 MNHEY, CDR2 SVGAGI. V lost 6 bases to trimming and J lost 0 bases, with 11 bases between them. CDR3 nucleotides: TGTGCCAGCAGCGAGGGCACGCTGAACACTGAAGCTTTCTTT. This encodes CASSEGTLNTEAFF.

V and J are TRBV6-5 and TRBJ2-7; 7 bases are a match to TRBD1. The J segment lost 6 bases and the V segment lost 6 bases, leaving 14 bases of the junction unmatched. This CDR3 is 15 amino acids long. The V gene's germline CDR1 is MNHEY and CDR2 SVGAGI. DNA for the CDR3: TGTGCCAGCAGCTCCGAAGGGGGCCCACGGGTCGAGCAGTACTTC. This encodes CASSSEGGPRVEQYF.

This clone was seen once. V and J are TRBV27 and TRBJ2-1, with TRBD1 identical over 8 bases. CDR3 length: 13 amino acids. V lost 6 bases and J lost 9; bases outside the gene matches: 7. Germline values: CDR1 MNHEY, CDR2 SMNVEV (reference sequence). Here the CDR3 reads CASRSTGVSEQFF. The CDR3 DNA reads TGTGCCAGCAGGTCGACAGGGGTAAGTGAGCAGTTCTTC.

V is TRBV16 and J is TRBJ1-6; 8 nucleotides align to TRBD1. The germline CDR1 and CDR2 sequences are KGHSY and FQNENV. V dropped 4 bases and J dropped 7; count of bases not matched to a gene: 3. There are 14 residues in the CDR3. CDR3 loop: CASSLYRGNSPLHF. CDR3 coding DNA: TGTGCCAGCAGCCTCTACAGGGGGAATTCACCCCTCCACTTT.

The chain combines TRBV18 with TRBJ1-4, with D unclear. This CDR3 spans 15 amino acids. V shed 0 bases and J shed 4 bases, with 9 bases lying between them. CDR1 and CDR2 (germline): KGHSH, LQKENI. CDR3: CASSPPGRNNEKLFF. The DNA of the CDR3 is TGTGCCAGCTCACCACCGGGCAGGAATAATGAAAAACTGTTTTTT.

The genes are TRBV29-1 and TRBJ2-5; 8 positions match TRBD1. The V segment lost 3 bases and the J segment 8 bases; nucleotides outside the gene matches: 14. Per the germline V gene, CDR1 is SQVTM and CDR2 is ANQGSEA. The CDR3 is 15 amino acids. This CDR3 reads CSVEKPGGRRVTQYF. The CDR3 coding sequence is TGCAGCGTTGAGAAACCAGGGGGCCGGAGGGTTACCCAGTACTTC.

J is TRBJ2-7 and V is TRBV5-1; 9 nucleotides agree with TRBD1. J was trimmed by 4 bases and V by 0 bases; bases with no gene match: 2. Germline assignment: CDR1 SGHRS and CDR2 YFSETQ. This CDR3 region has 14 residues. The CDR3 is CASSLGGTGYEQYF. Written as DNA, the CDR3 is TGCGCCAGCAGCTTGGGAGGGACAGGGTACGAGCAGTACTTC.

V gene TRBV5-4 combines with J gene TRBJ2-3, with 8 bases identical to TRBD2. Trimming cost V 0 bases and J 3 bases; bases outside gene matches: 6. CDR3 length equals 16 residues. The V gene's germline CDR1 is SGHNT and CDR2 YYREEE (reference sequence). The CDR3 bases are TGTGCCAGCAGCTTGGAAGGAACTAGCGGAACAGATACGCAGTATTTT. The encoded protein is CASSLEGTSGTDTQYF.

The genes are TRBV27 and TRBJ1-5, with D tentatively TRBD1 (5 bases). This CDR3 is built from 14 residues. Trimming cost V 4 bases and J 5 bases, with 12 bases left between them. CDR1 is MNHEY and CDR2 is SMNVEV in the germline V gene (reference sequence). CDR3 nucleotides: TGTGCCAGCAGTTCCTCCGACAGCTATCAGCCCCAGCATTTT. It codes for CASSSSDSYQPQHF.

The rearrangement links TRBV5-5 to TRBJ2-7; 9 bases line up with TRBD2. Germline V gene sequence: CDR1 SGHKS, CDR2 YYEKEE (reference sequence). Trimming took 4 bases from V and 2 from J; bases not matched to a gene: 7. The CDR3 is made up of 15 amino acids. The CDR3 DNA follows: TGTGCCAGCAGCCTACGTAGCGGGAGAACCTACGAGCAGTACTTC. It yields the protein CASSLRSGRTYEQYF. Supplemented by reference TRBV5-5 and TRBJ2-7, the full variable domain reads DAGVTQSPTHLIKTRGQQVTLRCSPISGHKSVSWYQQVLGQGPQFIFQYYEKEERGRGNFPDRFSARQFPNYSSELNVNALLLGDSALYLCASSLRSGRTYEQYFGPGTRLTVT.

The rearrangement links TRBV2 to TRBJ1-2; maybe TRBD1 (5 bases). V shed 6 bases and J shed 4 bases, with 12 bases lying between them. The CDR3 length is 13 residues. Germline CDR1 SNHLY, CDR2 FYNNEI. CDR3 amino acids: CASRARQTYGYTF. CDR3 sequence (DNA): TGTGCCAGCAGGGCCCGACAGACCTATGGCTACACCTTC.

The chain is built from TRBV6-5 and TRBJ1-1, with D perhaps TRBD1 (5 bases). The germline CDR1 and CDR2 sequences are MNHEY and SVGAGI. CDR3 length equals 15 residues. Trimming cost V 5 bases and J 1 base, with 14 bases left between them. As DNA, the CDR3 is TGTGCCAGCAGTCGTGCGGGGGTTGGGAACACTGAAGCTTTCTTT. Protein product: CASSRAGVGNTEAFF.

The rearrangement links TRBV28 to TRBJ2-7; 9 bases agree with TRBD1. Germline V CDR1 and CDR2: MDHEN, SYDVKM. The CDR3 covers 16 residues. The junction had 15 bases not matched to a gene; V was cut back by 6 bases and J by 6 bases. CDR3 sequence reads: CASSLYSTGGPLEQYF. CDR3 DNA: TGTGCCAGCAGCCTCTACTCGACAGGGGGTCCCCTCGAGCAGTACTTC.